The 11 T cell receptor beta chains below were found in one sample sequenced in a study of CD8 T cells in Susac syndrome. Random hexamers primed reverse transcription of about 0.5 to 1 ug RNA. TCRdb reanalysed the immunoSEQ multiplex PCR reads using MiXCR and keeps one entry per CDR3 protein. The profile shows around 18,000 distinct CDR3 sequences, around 96% of them singletons. Sequencing was performed on CD8+ T cells from PBMCs. The receptors derive from a human donor in good health.

V and J are TRBV2 and TRBJ1-4; 9 bases map to TRBD1. Germline trimming cut 2 bases from V and 8 bases from J; bases unmatched to any gene: 6. Germline lookup yields CDR1 SNHLY and CDR2 FYNNEI. The CDR3 covers 15 residues. This chain's CDR3 is CASSERDRAREKLFF. The CDR3 DNA is TGTGCCAGCAGTGAACGGGACAGGGCAAGGGAAAAACTGTTTTTT. Looking up the rest from reference TRBV2 and TRBJ1-4 gives the full variable domain: EPEVTQTPSHQVTQMGQEVILRCVPISNHLYFYWYRQILGQKVEFLVSFYNNEISEKSEIFDDQFSVERPDGSNFTLKIRSTKLEDSAMYFCASSERDRAREKLFFGSGTQLSVL.

The chain joins TRBV5-1 to TRBJ2-1, with D unclear. This CDR3 spans 12 amino acids. The V end lost 0 bases, the J end lost 9 bases, and 7 bases lay between the germline ends. Per the germline V gene, CDR1 is SGHRS and CDR2 is YFSETQ. The CDR3: CASSLEVSEQFF. CDR3 DNA: TGCGCCAGCAGCTTGGAAGTCAGTGAGCAGTTCTTC. The variable domain in full, completed from reference TRBV5-1 and TRBJ2-1, reads KAGVTQTPRYLIKTRGQQVTLSCSPISGHRSVSWYQQTPGQGLQFLFEYFSETQRNKGNFPGRFSGRQFSNSRSEMNVSTLELGDSALYLCASSLEVSEQFFGPGTRLTVL.

This chain links TRBV2 with TRBJ2-7; possible D gene TRBD1, 5 bases. The germline CDR1 and CDR2 sequences are SNHLY and FYNNEI. V lost 4 bases and J lost 0, with 7 bases in between. The CDR3 extends over 13 amino acids. As DNA, the CDR3 is TGTGCCAGCAGTGGCAGGGACTCCTACGAGCAGTACTTC. This codes for CASSGRDSYEQYF.

The chain couples TRBV7-9 to TRBJ2-1; 14 bases agree with TRBD2. CDR1 SEHNR and CDR2 FQNEAQ come from the germline V gene (reference sequence). This CDR3 is 18 amino acids long. V trimming: 5 bases; J trimming: 4 bases; junction bases outside the gene matches: 10. DNA for the CDR3: TGTGCCAGCAGCCTCCGACTAGCGGGAGGGCCGAGTTACAATGAGCAGTTCTTC. This sequence encodes CASSLRLAGGPSYNEQFF.

The V and J genes are TRBV28 and TRBJ2-1; D is undetermined. The CDR3 has 11 amino acids. V was pared by 7 bases and J by 3 bases, with 4 bases between. Germline V gene lookup returns CDR1 MDHEN and CDR2 SYDVKM. The CDR3 nucleotides are TGTGCCAGCAAGTACTACAATGAGCAGTTCTTC. This codes for CASKYYNEQFF.

This clonotype was seen just once. The V and J genes are TRBV20-1 and TRBJ2-7, with 14 bases that match TRBD2. This CDR3 comprises 15 residues. J gave up 7 bases and V 3 bases, and 8 bases lay outside the gene matches. Germline CDR1 and CDR2: DFQATT and SNEGSKA (reference sequence). CDR3 DNA: TGCAGTGCTAGCGGAGGGACTAGCGGGAGAGGTGAGCAGTACTTC. Amino acid sequence: CSASGGTSGRGEQYF.

The gene calls are TRBV15 and TRBJ2-5; a weak D match, TRBD2 (5 bases). Germline lookup yields CDR1 LNHNV and CDR2 YYDKDF (reference sequence). V lost 0 bases and J 8 bases, leaving 19 bases between the germline ends. This CDR3 contains 16 residues. CDR3 sequence reads: CATSRDLGSSKNTQYF. CDR3 nucleotides: TGTGCCACCAGCAGAGATCTAGGGAGCTCTAAGAACACCCAGTACTTC.

This chain links TRBV7-9 with TRBJ2-7; perhaps D is TRBD1 or TRBD2 (5 bases each). The CDR3 is made up of 15 amino acids. Germline CDR1 SEHNR, CDR2 FQNEAQ (reference sequence). The V and J ends lost 1 base and 3 bases respectively, with 13 bases between them. The chain's CDR3 is CASSLGGYGFYEQYF. The CDR3 DNA follows: TGTGCCAGCAGCTTAGGGGGGTACGGCTTCTACGAGCAGTACTTC.

The chain joins TRBV4-2 to TRBJ2-1; 8 nucleotides line up with TRBD2. The junction had 18 bases not matched to a gene; V was cut back by 2 bases and J by 6 bases. The CDR3 sequence is 19 residues long. Per the germline V gene, CDR1 is LGHNA and CDR2 is YNFKEQ. CDR3 nucleotides: TGTGCCAGCAGCCAATTCCGGGGGGGTCCCCACTTAGAAGGCAATGAGCAGTTCTTC. Its translation: CASSQFRGGPHLEGNEQFF.

The chain uses TRBV12-3 or TRBV12-4 and TRBJ1-5, with D hard to call. This CDR3 region has 14 residues. V shed 6 bases and J shed 7 bases, with 16 bases lying between them. The CDR3 DNA follows: TGTGCCAGCAGCTCATATGGCCAACGGCAGCCCCAGCATTTT. This gives the protein CASSSYGQRQPQHF.

The chain uses TRBV11-2 and TRBJ2-1, with 8 nucleotides matching TRBD2. Germline V gene data show CDR1 as SGHAT and CDR2 as FQNNGV. There are 16 residues in the CDR3. J was trimmed by 4 bases and V by 3 bases; bases with no gene match: 8. Written as DNA, the CDR3 is TGTGCCAGCAGCTTCCAGCAGCGGGAGACATACAATGAGCAGTTCTTC. Translating gives CASSFQQRETYNEQFF.